Shown below are 6 T cell receptor beta chains from a single sample sequenced in a study of blood T cell repertoires in COVID-19. The table came from immunoSEQ multiplex PCR; TCRdb's copy has only in-frame clones and leaves some out. The sample includes approximately 94,000 clones, around 80% of them seen just once. Sequencing was performed on peripheral blood. The source is a man aged 60 to 75 with acute or convalescent COVID-19.

This clone appeared once. This chain uses TRBV5-1 with TRBJ2-3; 8 nucleotides line up with TRBD2. Unmatched junction bases numbered 4, after V lost 4 bases and J lost 6 bases. This CDR3 region has 13 residues. CDR1 and CDR2 (germline): SGHRS, YFSETQ. CDR3 amino acids: CASSAGLGDTQYF. The CDR3 DNA follows: TGCGCCAGCAGCGCGGGACTAGGGGATACGCAGTATTTT.

This clone was detected a few times. The chain couples TRBV18 to TRBJ1-6, with TRBD1 matching 10 bases. Germline values: CDR1 KGHSH, CDR2 LQKENI. J gave up 6 bases and V 2 bases, and 4 bases lay outside the gene matches. The CDR3 is 16 amino acids. The CDR3 reads CASSPRTGGGNSPLHF. The CDR3 nucleotides read TGTGCCAGCTCACCAAGGACAGGGGGAGGTAATTCACCCCTCCACTTT.

The chain employs TRBV6-1 and TRBJ2-5, with a possible D match to TRBD2 (5 bases). This CDR3 spans 16 amino acids. Germline-derived CDR1 and CDR2 are MNHNS and SASEGT. The V end was cut by 1 base, the J end by 1 base, with 13 bases between. The CDR3 coding sequence is TGTGCCAGCAGTGAAGTTTGGGCTGGAGGCCAAGAGACCCAGTACTTC. This translates into CASSEVWAGGQETQYF.

The genes are TRBV9 and TRBJ1-3; TRBD1 is a possible D gene (5 bases). V was shortened by 3 bases and J by 8 bases, with 18 bases between the two germline ends. The CDR3 sequence is 15 residues long. Germline assignment: CDR1 SGDLS and CDR2 YYNGEE. CDR3 sequence reads: CASSAYSSGTDTIYF. Written as DNA, the CDR3 is TGTGCCAGCAGCGCCTACAGCAGCGGGACTGACACCATATATTTT.

This clone has only a few counts. This chain connects TRBV2 to TRBJ1-2; 7 bases align to TRBD1. This CDR3 spans 13 amino acids. The J segment lost 7 bases and the V segment lost 6 bases, leaving 8 bases of the junction unmatched. In germline, CDR1 is SNHLY, CDR2 FYNNEI. CDR3 nucleotides: TGTGCCAGCAGCCGGAGGGGGCGGGGTGGCTACACCTTC. Translation gives CASSRRGRGGYTF.

The V call is TRBV5-1, the J call TRBJ1-1, with TRBD1 matching 10 bases. J was trimmed by 3 bases and V by 4 bases; bases with no gene match: 12. The CDR3 is made up of 17 amino acids. Germline-derived CDR1 and CDR2 are SGHRS and YFSETQ. This CDR3 reads CASSLNHPGQGDTEAFF. CDR3 sequence (DNA): TGCGCCAGCAGCCTTAACCACCCCGGACAGGGGGACACTGAAGCTTTCTTT.